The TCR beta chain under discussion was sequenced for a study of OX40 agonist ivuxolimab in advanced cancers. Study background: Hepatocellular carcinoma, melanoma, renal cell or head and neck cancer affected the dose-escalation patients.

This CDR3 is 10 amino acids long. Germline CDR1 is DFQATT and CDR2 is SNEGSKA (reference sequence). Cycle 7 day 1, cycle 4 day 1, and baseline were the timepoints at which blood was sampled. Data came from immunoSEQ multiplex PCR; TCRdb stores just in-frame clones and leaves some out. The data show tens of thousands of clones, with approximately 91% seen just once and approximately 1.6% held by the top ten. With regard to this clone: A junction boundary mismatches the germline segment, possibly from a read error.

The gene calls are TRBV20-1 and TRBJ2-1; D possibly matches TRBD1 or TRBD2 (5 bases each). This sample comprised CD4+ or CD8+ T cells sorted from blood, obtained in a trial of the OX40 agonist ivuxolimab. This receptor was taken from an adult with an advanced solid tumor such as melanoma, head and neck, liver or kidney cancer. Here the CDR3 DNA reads TGCAGTGCGAGAGGGGCTGAGCAGTTCTTC. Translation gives CSARGAEQFF.